Listed here are 16 T cell receptor beta chains from one sample, sequenced in a study of T-cell reconstitution after alpha-beta-depleted transplantation in children. Using unique molecular identifiers, the investigators prepared the TCRbeta library. TCRdb redid the calling of the PCR reads with MiXCR, one entry per CDR3 protein. The sample contains about 540,000 distinct CDR3 sequences, about 16% of which appear only once. Specimen: PBMCs from the stem cell graft donor, collected from the stem cell graft. All receptors come from a human donor who donated a stem cell graft to a child with acute lymphoblastic leukemia.

The chain joins TRBV18 to TRBJ2-7; the match to TRBD2 covers 14 bases. The germline V gene has CDR1 KGHSH and CDR2 LQKENI. CDR3 length: 18 amino acids. Trimming took 0 bases from V and 0 from J; bases not matched to a gene: 4. The CDR3: CASSPPGLAGAGSYEQYF. CDR3 nucleotides: TGTGCCAGCTCACCACCGGGACTAGCGGGAGCGGGCTCCTACGAGCAGTACTTC.

This clonotype turned up a few times. The CDR3 loop reads CASSLLIGRLWPHEQYF. The CDR3, as DNA: TGTGCCAGCAGCTTATTGATCGGGCGGCTCTGGCCCCACGAGCAGTACTTC. The chain links TRBV7-2 to TRBJ2-7; D uncertain. Trimming pared 2 bases from V and 5 bases from J, leaving 22 bases between. The length of the CDR3 is 17 residues. CDR1 is SGHTA, CDR2 FQGNSA, per germline.

This clonotype was recorded a few times. The chain couples TRBV12-3 or TRBV12-4 to TRBJ1-5; TRBD1 might be the D (6 bases). The CDR3 covers 16 residues. The V end lost 5 bases, the J end lost 3 bases, and 17 bases lay between the germline ends. CDR3: CASSAKQGRVNQPQHF. CDR3 sequence (DNA): TGTGCCAGCAGTGCCAAACAGGGAAGGGTCAATCAGCCCCAGCATTTT.

In this sample, this clonotype turned up a few times. The chain uses TRBV6-4 and TRBJ2-1, with TRBD2 as a possible D gene (6 bases). The V end was cut by 3 bases, the J end by 2 bases, with 14 bases between. CDR3 length: 16 amino acids. Germline V gene lookup returns CDR1 MRHNA and CDR2 SNTAGT. DNA of the CDR3: TGTGCCAGCAGTGATTCTTTCGGAGGGACCTACAATGAGCAGTTCTTC. Amino acids: CASSDSFGGTYNEQFF.

Only a few counts were recorded for this clonotype. The V call is TRBV28, the J call TRBJ2-3; 9 bases are shared with TRBD1. The CDR3 totals 13 residues. Germline loops: CDR1 MDHEN, CDR2 SYDVKM. V gave up 8 bases and J gave up 7 bases; unmatched junction bases: 7. The CDR3, as DNA: TGTGCCAGCTCCCGGGACAGGGTATATACGCAGTATTTT. Translation: CASSRDRVYTQYF.

This clonotype has just a few counts. J is TRBJ2-2 and V is TRBV6-5; D possibly corresponds to TRBD2 (7 bases). This CDR3 contains 15 residues. The V gene's germline CDR1 is MNHEY and CDR2 SVGAGI. Between the trimmed V and J ends, which lost 2 bases and 6 bases, there was a span of 13 bases. DNA for the CDR3: TGTGCCAGCAGTTACGGCCGCGGGGGCGCCGGGGAGCTGTTTTTT. As protein: CASSYGRGGAGELFF.

V is TRBV7-9 and J is TRBJ2-7; D is unclear. V lost 5 bases to trimming and J lost 5 bases, with 13 bases between them. This CDR3 has 13 amino acids. Germline V gives CDR1 SEHNR, CDR2 FQNEAQ (reference sequence). The chain's CDR3 is CASSPPAAHEQYF. CDR3 nucleotides: TGTGCCAGCAGCCCCCCCGCGGCCCACGAGCAGTACTTC.

The chain joins TRBV5-1 to TRBJ2-1; D not certain. CDR3 length: 16 residues. The V end was cut by 2 bases, the J end by 5 bases, with 17 bases between. Germline V CDR1 and CDR2: SGHRS, YFSETQ. CDR3 sequence (DNA): TGCGCCAGCAGCTTCTCATTATCGGGTGGGGACAATGAGCAGTTCTTC. This encodes CASSFSLSGGDNEQFF.

This clonotype was counted only a few times. The chain uses TRBV4-1 and TRBJ1-1; 8 bases align to TRBD1. The V segment lost 6 bases and the J segment 7 bases; nucleotides outside the gene matches: 4. The germline V gene encodes CDR1 MGHRA and CDR2 YSYEKL. The CDR3 is made up of 12 amino acids. Here the CDR3 DNA reads TGCGCCAGCAGTCACGGGACAGGTGAAGCTTTCTTT. This codes for CASSHGTGEAFF.

This clonotype showed up just a few times. The gene calls are TRBV29-1 and TRBJ2-2; D ambiguous. Trimming pared 2 bases from V and 4 bases from J, leaving 5 bases between. The CDR3 length is 12 residues. CDR1 and CDR2 from the germline V gene are SQVTM and ANQGSEA. CDR3 nucleotide sequence: TGCAGCGTTGAACTACCCACCGGGGAGCTGTTTTTT. Its protein product is CSVELPTGELFF.

This clonotype showed up just a few times. The junction departs from the called germline gene at one end, perhaps through a read error. The rearrangement links TRBV20-1 to TRBJ2-1; D perhaps matches TRBD1 (6 bases). This CDR3 is built from 13 residues. The germline gives CDR1 DFQATT, CDR2 SNEGSKA (reference sequence). The CDR3 loop is CSAQPGQLRTRVF. In nucleotides, the CDR3 is TGCAGTGCGCAGCCCGGACAGTTACGAACCAGGGTCTTC.

This chain connects TRBV7-8 to TRBJ2-3, with D maybe TRBD1 (5 bases). V was trimmed by 2 bases and J by 6 bases, leaving 15 bases between them. This CDR3 has 15 residues. Germline lookup yields CDR1 SGHVS and CDR2 FQNEAQ. CDR3 bases: TGTGCCAGCAGCTTAAAAGGGGTCCACGGGGATACGCAGTATTTT. This encodes CASSLKGVHGDTQYF.

The chain uses TRBV20-1 and TRBJ2-4, with D perhaps matching TRBD2 (7 bases). Germline loops: CDR1 DFQATT, CDR2 SNEGSKA (reference sequence). CDR3 length: 15 amino acids. V lost 5 bases and J lost 1, with 15 bases in between. For the CDR3, the DNA is TGCAGTGCTCTCTCTGGCGGGGGCGCCAAAAACATTCAGTACTTC. Translating it yields CSALSGGGAKNIQYF.

This chain links TRBV6-1 with TRBJ2-3; D is ambiguous. Germline CDR1 reads MNHNS; CDR2 reads SASEGT. V was shortened by 0 bases and J by 0 bases, with 4 bases between the two germline ends. The CDR3 spans 14 residues. The CDR3, as DNA: TGTGCCAGCAGTGAAGCGGGTAGCACAGATACGCAGTATTTT. It is translated as CASSEAGSTDTQYF.

This clonotype turned up a few times. The chain recombines TRBV6-1 with TRBJ1-5, with D uncertain. The V end lost 7 bases, the J end lost 0 bases, and 1 base lay between the germline ends. Germline loops: CDR1 MNHNS, CDR2 SASEGT. The CDR3 extends over 11 amino acids. In DNA, the CDR3 is TGTGCCAGCAATAGCAATCAGCCCCAGCATTTT. This encodes CASNSNQPQHF.

This chain links TRBV5-1 with TRBJ2-5; D may be TRBD2 (7 bases). The CDR3 extends over 15 amino acids. Germline-derived CDR1 and CDR2 are SGHRS and YFSETQ. Trimming left V 7 bases short and J 1 base short, with 17 bases between. In DNA, the CDR3 is TGCGCCAGCCCCCCCGGGGGAGGGGGCCAAGAGACCCAGTACTTC. It encodes CASPPGGGGQETQYF.